The entry below gives a single T cell receptor beta chain sequence along with its context. Generated by immunoSEQ multiplex PCR, the TCRdb table keeps only in-frame clones and is missing some. This table has roughly 440,000 clones, approximately 89% appearing once. Germline CDR1 and CDR2: MNHEY and SVGAGI. CDR3 length: 14 residues. V was cut by 6 bases and J by 6 bases, with 15 bases left in between. This record comes from a study of blood T cell repertoires in COVID-19. Study background: PBMCs, B-cell-depleted T cells, or T cells provided the cDNA or gDNA that made up the material.

J is TRBJ1-5 and V is TRBV6-5, with unresolved D. The source of this sequence is a woman between 50 and 59 years old with COVID-19, enrolled during active disease. Sequenced: peripheral blood. The CDR3 sequence: CASSQDRRAQPQHF. The CDR3 DNA reads TGTGCCAGCAGCCAGGACCGGAGGGCTCAGCCCCAGCATTTT.